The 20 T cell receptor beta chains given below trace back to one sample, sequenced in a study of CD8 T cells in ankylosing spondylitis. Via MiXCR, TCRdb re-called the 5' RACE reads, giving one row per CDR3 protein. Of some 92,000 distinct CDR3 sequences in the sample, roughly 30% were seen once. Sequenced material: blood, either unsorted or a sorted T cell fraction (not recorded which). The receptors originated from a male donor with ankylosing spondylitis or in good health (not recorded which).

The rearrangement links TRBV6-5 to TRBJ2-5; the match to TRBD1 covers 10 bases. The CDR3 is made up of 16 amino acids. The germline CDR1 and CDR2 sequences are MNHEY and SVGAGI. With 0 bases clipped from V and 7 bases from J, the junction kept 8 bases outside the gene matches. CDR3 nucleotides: TGTGCCAGCAGTTACTCCCACGGGACAGGGGATCTGACCCAGTACTTC. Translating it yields CASSYSHGTGDLTQYF.

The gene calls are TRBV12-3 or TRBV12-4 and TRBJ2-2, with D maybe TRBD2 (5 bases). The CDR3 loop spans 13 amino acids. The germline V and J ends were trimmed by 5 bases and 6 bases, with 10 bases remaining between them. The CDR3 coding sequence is TGTGCCAGCAGTCCCGGGGATTCCGGGGAGCTGTTTTTT. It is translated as CASSPGDSGELFF.

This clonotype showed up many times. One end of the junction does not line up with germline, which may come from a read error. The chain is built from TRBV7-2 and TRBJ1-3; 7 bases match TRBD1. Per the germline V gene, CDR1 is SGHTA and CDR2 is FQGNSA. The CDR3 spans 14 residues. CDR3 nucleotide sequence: TGTGCCAGCAGCTTCCCAGCTGGAGGGGGCTCTTTAGATTTT. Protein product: CASSFPAGGGSLDF.

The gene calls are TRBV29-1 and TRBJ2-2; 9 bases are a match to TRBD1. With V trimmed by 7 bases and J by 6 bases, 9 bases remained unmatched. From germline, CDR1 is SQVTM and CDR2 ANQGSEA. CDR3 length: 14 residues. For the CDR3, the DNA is TGCAGCGCCGGGGACAGGGTAGATCCCGGGGAGCTGTTTTTT. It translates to CSAGDRVDPGELFF.

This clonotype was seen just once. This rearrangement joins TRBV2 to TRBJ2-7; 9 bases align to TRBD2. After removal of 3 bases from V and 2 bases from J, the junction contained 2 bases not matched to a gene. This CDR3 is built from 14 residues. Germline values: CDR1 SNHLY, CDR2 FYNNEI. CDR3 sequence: CASSESSGTYEQYF. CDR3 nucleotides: TGTGCCAGCAGTGAGTCTAGCGGGACCTACGAGCAGTACTTC.

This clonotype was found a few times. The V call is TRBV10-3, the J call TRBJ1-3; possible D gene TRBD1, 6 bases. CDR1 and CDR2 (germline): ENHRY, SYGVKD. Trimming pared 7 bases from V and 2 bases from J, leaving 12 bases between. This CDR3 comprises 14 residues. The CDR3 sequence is CAITERTAGNTIYF. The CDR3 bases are TGTGCCATCACCGAGAGGACAGCTGGAAACACCATATATTTT.

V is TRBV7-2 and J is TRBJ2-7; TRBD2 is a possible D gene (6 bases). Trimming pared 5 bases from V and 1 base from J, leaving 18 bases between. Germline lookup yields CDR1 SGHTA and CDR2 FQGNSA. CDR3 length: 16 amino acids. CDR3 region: CASSPRPGTASYEQYV. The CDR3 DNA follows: TGTGCCAGCAGCCCCCGTCCCGGGACTGCATCCTACGAGCAGTACGTC.

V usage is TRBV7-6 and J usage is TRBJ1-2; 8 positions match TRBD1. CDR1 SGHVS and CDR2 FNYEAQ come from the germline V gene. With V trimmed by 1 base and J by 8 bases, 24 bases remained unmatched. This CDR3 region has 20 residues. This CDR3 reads CASSLVWGARQGSRRRGYTF. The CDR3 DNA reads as TGTGCCAGCAGCTTAGTTTGGGGGGCTAGACAGGGGTCCCGGAGGAGGGGCTACACCTTC.

The CDR3 sequence: CASSLSPNTGELFF. CDR3 coding DNA: TGTGCCAGCAGCCTGTCACCGAACACCGGGGAGCTGTTTTTT. This rearrangement joins TRBV11-2 to TRBJ2-2; unclear D gene. This CDR3 comprises 14 residues. Trimming cost V 5 bases and J 0 bases, with 7 bases left between them. Germline CDR1 SGHAT, CDR2 FQNNGV.

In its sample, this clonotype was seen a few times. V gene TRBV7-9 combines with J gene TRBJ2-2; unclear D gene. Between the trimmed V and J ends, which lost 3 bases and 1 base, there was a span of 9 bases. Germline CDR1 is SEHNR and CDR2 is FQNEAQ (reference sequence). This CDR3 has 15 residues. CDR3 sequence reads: CASSFPRLNTGELFF. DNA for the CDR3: TGTGCCAGCAGCTTTCCGCGACTGAACACCGGGGAGCTGTTTTTT.

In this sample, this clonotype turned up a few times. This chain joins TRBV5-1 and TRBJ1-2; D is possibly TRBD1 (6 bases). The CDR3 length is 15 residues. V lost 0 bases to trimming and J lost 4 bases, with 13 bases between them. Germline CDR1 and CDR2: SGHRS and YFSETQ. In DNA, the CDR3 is TGCGCCAGCAGCTTGGCCGAGGGGGGCGGCTATGGCTACACCTTC. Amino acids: CASSLAEGGGYGYTF.

The CDR3 region is CASSFRQATDTQYF. CDR3 sequence (DNA): TGCGCCAGCAGCTTTAGACAGGCCACAGATACGCAGTATTTT. The rearrangement uses TRBV5-1 and TRBJ2-3, with TRBD1 as a possible D gene (6 bases). CDR3 length equals 14 residues. Germline V lookup: CDR1 SGHRS, CDR2 YFSETQ. The ends were cut back, 2 bases at V and 2 bases at J, with 9 bases in the middle.

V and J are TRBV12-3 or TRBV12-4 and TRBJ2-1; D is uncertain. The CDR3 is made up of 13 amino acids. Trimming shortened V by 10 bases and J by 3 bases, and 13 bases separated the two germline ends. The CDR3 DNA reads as TGTGCCACCACCCTCAGCAACTACAATGAGCAGTTCTTC. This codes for CATTLSNYNEQFF.

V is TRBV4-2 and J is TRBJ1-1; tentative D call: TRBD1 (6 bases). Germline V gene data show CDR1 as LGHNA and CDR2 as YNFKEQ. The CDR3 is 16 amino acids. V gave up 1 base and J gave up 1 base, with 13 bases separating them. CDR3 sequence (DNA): TGTGCCAGCAGCCAAGCCGAGGGGGGACCGAACACTGAAGCTTTCTTT. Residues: CASSQAEGGPNTEAFF.

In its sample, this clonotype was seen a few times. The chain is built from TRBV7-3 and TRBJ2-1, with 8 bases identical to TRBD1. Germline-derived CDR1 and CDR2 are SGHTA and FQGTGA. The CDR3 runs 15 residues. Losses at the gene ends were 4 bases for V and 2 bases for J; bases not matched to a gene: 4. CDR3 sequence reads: CASSSDRATYNEQFF. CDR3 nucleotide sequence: TGTGCCAGCAGCTCGGACAGGGCAACCTACAATGAGCAGTTCTTC.

CDR3 sequence reads: CASSPGPGATEAFF. As DNA, the CDR3 is TGTGCCAGCTCACCAGGGCCTGGGGCCACTGAAGCTTTCTTT. The rearrangement joins TRBV18 to TRBJ1-1, with D possibly TRBD1 on 5 matching bases. Per germline, CDR1 KGHSH and CDR2 LQKENI. V shed 2 bases and J shed 4 bases, with 11 bases lying between them. The CDR3 consists of 14 residues.

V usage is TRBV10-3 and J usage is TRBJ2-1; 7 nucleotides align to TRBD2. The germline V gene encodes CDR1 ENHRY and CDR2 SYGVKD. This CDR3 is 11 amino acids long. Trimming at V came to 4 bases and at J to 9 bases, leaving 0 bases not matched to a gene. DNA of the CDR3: TGTGCCATCAGTGTAGCGGGTGAGCAGTTCTTC. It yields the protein CAISVAGEQFF.

CDR3 residues: CSARGLAATGELFF. The CDR3 nucleotides read TGCAGTGCTAGGGGACTAGCGGCCACCGGGGAGCTGTTTTTT. The V call is TRBV20-1, the J call TRBJ2-2, with 11 bases aligning to TRBD2. V shed 3 bases and J 4 bases; nucleotides not matched to a gene: 1. CDR1 and CDR2 (germline): DFQATT, SNEGSKA (reference sequence). The CDR3 is 14 residues long.

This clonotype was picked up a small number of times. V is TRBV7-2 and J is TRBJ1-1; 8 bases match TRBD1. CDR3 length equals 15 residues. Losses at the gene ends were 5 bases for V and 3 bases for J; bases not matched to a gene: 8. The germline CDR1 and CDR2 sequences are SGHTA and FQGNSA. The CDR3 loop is CASSPPGGRYTEAFF. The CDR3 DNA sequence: TGTGCCAGCAGCCCTCCAGGGGGCAGGTACACTGAAGCTTTCTTT. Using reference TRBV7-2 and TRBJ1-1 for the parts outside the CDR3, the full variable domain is GAGVSQSPSNKVTEKGKDVELRCDPISGHTALYWYRQSLGQGLEFLIYFQGNSAPDKSGLPSDRFSAERTGGSVSTLTIQRTQQEDSAVYLCASSPPGGRYTEAFFGQGTRLTVV.

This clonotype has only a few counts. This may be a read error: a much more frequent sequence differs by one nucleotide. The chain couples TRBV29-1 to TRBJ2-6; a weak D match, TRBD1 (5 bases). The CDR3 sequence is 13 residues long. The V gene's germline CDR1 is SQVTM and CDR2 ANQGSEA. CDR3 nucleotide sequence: TGCAGCGTTGGACAGTCCGAGGCCAACGGCCTGACTTTC. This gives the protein CSVGQSEANGLTF. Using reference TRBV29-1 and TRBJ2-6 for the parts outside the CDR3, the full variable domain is SAVISQKPSRDICQRGTSLTIQCQVDSQVTMMFWYRQQPGQSLTLIATANQGSEATYESGFVIDKFPISRPNLTFSTLTVSNMSPEDSSIYLCSVGQSEANGLTFGAGSRLTVL.